The 18 T cell receptor beta chains in this list originate from one sample, sequenced in a study of blood T cell repertoires in COVID-19. TCRdb's table, derived via immunoSEQ multiplex PCR, lists solely in-frame clones and lacks some. There are about 300,000 clones in the sample; more than 75% occur only once, and 1.5% to 2% lies in the top ten. Source material: peripheral blood. The source of these receptors is a woman between 45 and 65 years old with acute or convalescent COVID-19.

The V call is TRBV2, the J call TRBJ1-5, with TRBD1 identical over 11 bases. The CDR3 has 15 amino acids. Trimming removed 5 bases from V and 5 bases from J; junction bases left unmatched: 5. Germline CDR1 and CDR2: SNHLY and FYNNEI. CDR3 residues: CASSLRTGGDQPQHF. The CDR3 nucleotides are TGTGCCAGCAGTCTACGGACAGGGGGCGATCAGCCCCAGCATTTT.

V usage is TRBV27 and J usage is TRBJ2-7; 8 nucleotides agree with TRBD2. This CDR3 has 13 residues. Germline V CDR1 and CDR2: MNHEY, SMNVEV (reference sequence). Unmatched junction bases numbered 4, after V lost 5 bases and J lost 4 bases. The CDR3, as DNA: TGTGCCAGCAGTACCGGACTAGCTTACGAGCAGTACTTC. It translates to CASSTGLAYEQYF.

The CDR3 protein is CATSRGFGGGDSPLHF. CDR3 bases: TGTGCCACCAGCAGGGGTTTCGGGGGGGGCGATTCACCCCTCCACTTT. The rearrangement uses TRBV15 and TRBJ1-6, with a weak D call TRBD1 (6 bases). CDR1 is LNHNV and CDR2 is YYDKDF in the germline V gene (reference sequence). V was cut by 3 bases and J by 8 bases, with 17 bases left in between. There are 16 residues in the CDR3.

The V and J genes are TRBV29-1 and TRBJ2-1; the match to TRBD2 covers 14 bases. Per germline, CDR1 SQVTM and CDR2 ANQGSEA. The CDR3 consists of 13 residues. With 7 bases clipped from V and 7 bases from J, the junction kept 3 bases outside the gene matches. CDR3 residues: CSAGLAGANEQFF. The CDR3 nucleotides read TGCAGCGCGGGACTAGCGGGAGCTAATGAGCAGTTCTTC.

This chain connects TRBV3-1 (or the pseudogene TRBV3-2) to TRBJ2-7; unclear D gene. The CDR3 length is 15 residues. Trimming left V 2 bases short and J 0 bases short, with 11 bases between. CDR1 is LGHDT, CDR2 YNNKEL, per germline (reference sequence). The CDR3 region is CASSQLFSSSYEQYF. CDR3 bases: TGTGCCAGCAGCCAATTATTCTCCAGCTCCTACGAGCAGTACTTC.

In DNA, the CDR3 is TGTGCCACCAGTAGGGACAGGGGGCATCATGGCTACACCTTC. This encodes CATSRDRGHHGYTF. The genes are TRBV15 and TRBJ1-2, with 12 bases identical to TRBD1. With V trimmed by 6 bases and J by 6 bases, 5 bases remained unmatched. The CDR3 length is 14 residues. Germline CDR1 is LNHNV and CDR2 is YYDKDF (reference sequence). Full variable domain (remainder filled in from reference TRBV15 and TRBJ1-2): DAMVIQNPRYQVTQFGKPVTLSCSQTLNHNVMYWYQQKSSQAPKLLFHYYDKDFNNEADTPDNFQSRRPNTSFCFLDIRSPGLGDTAMYLCATSRDRGHHGYTFGSGTRLTVV.

The rearrangement uses TRBV5-1 and TRBJ2-5; TRBD1 might be the D (6 bases). The CDR3 contains 14 residues. V dropped 4 bases and J dropped 4 bases, with 14 bases sitting between them. Germline CDR1 SGHRS, CDR2 YFSETQ. CDR3 sequence (DNA): TGCGCCAGCAGCCCGACTGGGGGCGGAGAGACCCAGTACTTC. It encodes CASSPTGGGETQYF. Filled out from reference TRBV5-1 and TRBJ2-5, the complete variable domain reads KAGVTQTPRYLIKTRGQQVTLSCSPISGHRSVSWYQQTPGQGLQFLFEYFSETQRNKGNFPGRFSGRQFSNSRSEMNVSTLELGDSALYLCASSPTGGGETQYFGPGTRLLVL.

V usage is TRBV5-4 and J usage is TRBJ2-5; maybe TRBD2 (6 bases). Trimming cost V 3 bases and J 2 bases, with 17 bases left between them. This CDR3 comprises 16 residues. Germline-derived CDR1 and CDR2 are SGHNT and YYREEE (reference sequence). The CDR3 DNA follows: TGTGCCAGCAGCTCGGCAGGTAGCGGCCCACAAGAGACCCAGTACTTC. Amino acid sequence: CASSSAGSGPQETQYF.

The chain combines TRBV12-5 with TRBJ2-7, with D possibly TRBD2 on 5 matching bases. CDR1 LGHNT and CDR2 FRNRAP come from the germline V gene. Trimming took off 1 base at V and 5 bases at J, with 18 bases between the two ends. CDR3 length: 16 amino acids. The CDR3 DNA reads as TGTGCTAGTGGTTTGGCAAACCGGGCGATTAGCGACGAGCAGTACTTC. Amino acids: CASGLANRAISDEQYF.

The table lists this clone with a few counts. The gene calls are TRBV9 and TRBJ1-2; 9 bases match TRBD1. Germline CDR1 reads SGDLS; CDR2 reads YYNGEE. CDR3 length: 17 residues. Losses at the gene ends were 3 bases for V and 2 bases for J; bases not matched to a gene: 11. The CDR3 nucleotides read TGTGCCAGCAGCGGAGGAATCCGGGACAGGGACAACTATGGCTACACCTTC. Amino acids: CASSGGIRDRDNYGYTF. The entire variable domain, with the rest obtained from reference TRBV9 and TRBJ1-2, is as follows: DSGVTQTPKHLITATGQRVTLRCSPRSGDLSVYWYQQSLDQGLQFLIQYYNGEERAKGNILERFSAQQFPDLHSELNLSSLELGDSALYFCASSGGIRDRDNYGYTFGSGTRLTVV.

This chain joins TRBV27 and TRBJ2-1; D might be TRBD2 (5 bases). The CDR3 covers 14 residues. Per germline, CDR1 MNHEY and CDR2 SMNVEV (reference sequence). The germline V and J ends were trimmed by 2 bases and 6 bases, with 11 bases remaining between them. CDR3 sequence reads: CASSLNPSSNEQFF. CDR3 DNA: TGTGCCAGCAGTTTAAACCCTAGCAGCAATGAGCAGTTCTTC.

DNA of the CDR3: TGTGCCAGCAGCTTTCCCAGACTAGCGGGAGGAAATGAGCAGTTCTTC. It encodes CASSFPRLAGGNEQFF. This chain uses TRBV7-9 with TRBJ2-1, with 13 nucleotides matching TRBD2. The V gene's germline CDR1 is SEHNR and CDR2 FQNEAQ (reference sequence). V lost 3 bases and J lost 7; bases outside the gene matches: 6. The CDR3 covers 16 residues.

The chain combines TRBV6-1 with TRBJ2-5; 7 bases are shared with TRBD2. Trimming cost V 3 bases and J 1 base; bases outside gene matches: 5. This CDR3 has 15 residues. Germline-derived CDR1 and CDR2 are MNHNS and SASEGT. The CDR3 DNA is TGTGCCAGCAGTGAGAGGGAGGGCAGCCAAGAGACCCAGTACTTC. Amino acid sequence: CASSEREGSQETQYF.

This clone was observed once. The genes are TRBV11-1 and TRBJ2-3, with a tentative D call TRBD2 (6 bases). The germline V and J ends were trimmed by 2 bases and 6 bases, with 12 bases remaining between them. The length of the CDR3 is 14 residues. Germline assignment: CDR1 SGHAT and CDR2 FQDESV (reference sequence). CDR3 sequence reads: CASSLWTTRDTQYF. The CDR3 nucleotides are TGTGCCAGCAGCTTATGGACTACAAGGGATACGCAGTATTTT. The full variable domain, completed using reference TRBV11-1 and TRBJ2-3, is EAEVAQSPRYKITEKSQAVAFWCDPISGHATLYWYRQILGQGPELLVQFQDESVVDDSQLPKDRFSAERLKGVDSTLKIQPAELGDSAMYLCASSLWTTRDTQYFGPGTRLTVL.

This chain joins TRBV5-5 and TRBJ2-3; D may be TRBD2 (6 bases). The CDR3 loop spans 16 amino acids. Germline assignment: CDR1 SGHKS and CDR2 YYEKEE (reference sequence). Trimming shortened V by 2 bases and J by 3 bases, and 16 bases separated the two germline ends. The CDR3 DNA sequence: TGTGCCAGCAGCTTTGGTCGCGCGCGGGATACAGATACGCAGTATTTT. Protein product: CASSFGRARDTDTQYF.

The chain is built from TRBV6-2 or TRBV6-3 and TRBJ2-2; 7 positions agree with TRBD1. The CDR3 sequence is 17 residues long. The V gene's germline CDR1 is MNHEY and CDR2 SVGEGT. Unmatched junction bases numbered 14, after V lost 7 bases and J lost 3 bases. CDR3 in amino acids: CASTPLAGGRHTGELFF. The CDR3 bases are TGTGCCAGCACCCCCCTAGCAGGGGGACGCCACACCGGGGAGCTGTTTTTT.

The chain joins TRBV7-9 to TRBJ2-1; D remains ambiguous. In germline, CDR1 is SEHNR, CDR2 FQNEAQ (reference sequence). The CDR3 totals 17 residues. The V and J ends lost 0 bases and 6 bases respectively, with 18 bases between them. The CDR3 spells CASSLAVTHLSLNEQFF. The CDR3 coding sequence is TGTGCCAGCAGCTTAGCGGTGACTCACCTCTCCCTCAATGAGCAGTTCTTC.

This sequence joins TRBV6-6 and TRBJ2-1, with D perhaps matching TRBD1 (5 bases). Germline V CDR1 and CDR2: MNHNY, SVGAGI (reference sequence). The germline V and J ends were trimmed by 5 bases and 12 bases, with 11 bases remaining between them. This CDR3 spans 11 amino acids. Here the CDR3 DNA reads TGTGCCAGCAGTAAGGGGTCGGGGCAGTTCTTC. This translates into CASSKGSGQFF.